This TCR beta chain is from a study of blood T cell repertoires in COVID-19. Across the study: In each case, the material was cDNA or gDNA derived from T cells, B-cell-depleted T cells, or PBMCs.

In the original processing: Reference gene primer amplification in the assay estimated nucleated cell counts. Using immunoSEQ multiplex PCR, the repertoire was profiled, and TCRdb retains in-frame clones only, with some absent. D and trimming were read from the DNA, whereas the V and J calls and clone size are those reported in that table. This table has about 100,000 clones, 85% to 90% appearing once. Trimming at V came to 6 bases and at J to 8 bases, leaving 14 bases not matched to a gene. The CDR3 is 15 residues long. Germline CDR1 reads MNHEY; CDR2 reads SVGAGI. This sequence was found in an elderly woman with acute or convalescent COVID-19. The chain carries TRBV6-5 and TRBJ2-5; 8 nucleotides agree with TRBD1. Sequencing was carried out using peripheral blood. The CDR3 DNA reads TGTGCCAGCAGCACACCGGGACAGGAGGAGGACACCCAGTACTTC. Its translation: CASSTPGQEEDTQYF.